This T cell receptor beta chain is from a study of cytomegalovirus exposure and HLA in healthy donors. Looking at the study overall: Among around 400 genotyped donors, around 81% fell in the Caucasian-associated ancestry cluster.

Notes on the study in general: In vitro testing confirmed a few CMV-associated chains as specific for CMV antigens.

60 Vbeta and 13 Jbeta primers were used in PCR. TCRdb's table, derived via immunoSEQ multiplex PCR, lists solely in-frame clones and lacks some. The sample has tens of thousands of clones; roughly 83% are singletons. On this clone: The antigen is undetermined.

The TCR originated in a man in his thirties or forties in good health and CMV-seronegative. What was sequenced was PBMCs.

CDR3 in DNA: TGTGCCAGCAAGTTACAGGGGCAAGAGACCCAGTACTTC. Translation: CASKLQGQETQYF. The rearrangement links TRBV7-2 to TRBJ2-5; 7 bases fit TRBD1. CDR3 length equals 13 residues. V lost 7 bases to trimming and J lost 2 bases; unmatched junction nucleotides: 4. Germline V gene lookup returns CDR1 SGHTA and CDR2 FQGNSA. The full variable domain, completed using reference TRBV7-2 and TRBJ2-5, is GAGVSQSPSNKVTEKGKDVELRCDPISGHTALYWYRQSLGQGLEFLIYFQGNSAPDKSGLPSDRFSAERTGGSVSTLTIQRTQQEDSAVYLCASKLQGQETQYFGPGTRLLVL.